This T cell receptor (beta chain) was recorded in a study of CD8 T cells in Susac syndrome (dated by TCRdb to the late 2010s). Context from the whole study: Repertoire sequencing was used to test whether CD8+ T cell activation and differentiation in Susac syndrome was antigen driven. CD8+ T cell repertoire clonality was compared between 12 healthy donors, approximately 14 Susac syndrome patients and fewer than 19 multiple sclerosis patients.

RNA was extracted using the RNeasy kit, and about 0.5 to 1 ug of the RNA was reverse transcribed with random hexamers. TCR beta CDR3 regions were amplified with the immunoSEQ multiplex PCR assay covering 54 Vbeta and 13 Jbeta segments. PCR amplification bias was corrected using a synthetic template baseline for primer optimization and computational correction. Under the source paper's analysis protocol: Only productive sequences were kept, with reads annotated to V, D and J genes according to IMGT and analyzed in immunoSEQ Analyzer. Clonality was computed as one minus Shannon entropy normalized by log2 of the number of productive unique sequences. For each patient and control, public and private clones were evaluated within the 100 most prevalent clones. Susac-specific clones were defined as absent from healthy and MS cohorts, around 1,000 published viral clones and other ImmuneACCESS disease sequences. TCRdb reanalyzed the raw reads on its own, using fastp at Q25 for trimming and MiXCR for clone calling, and kept in-frame beta chains. Each CDR3 protein gets just one entry, which takes the most common genes and DNA from the rows behind it. These V and J calls rely on TCRdb rather than the paper's analysis. For this sample there are about 430,000 distinct CDR3 sequences; around 85% appear just once. The leading ten clones occupy about 0.1% of the sample.

Inclusive of the bounding cysteine and phenylalanine, the CDR3 is 16 residues long. Just CDR3 DNA is preserved here, 48 bases in frame from base 1. From a lookup of the germline V gene, CDR1 and CDR2 are SGHAT and FQNNGV. The trim is 5 bases for V and 2 bases for J, with a gap of 17 bases between the germline ends. The investigation overall reported the following: The study acknowledged that relatively few individuals were included in the TCR sequencing and HLA analysis.

Peripheral blood CD8+ and CD4+ T cells from healthy donors, Susac syndrome patients and multiple sclerosis patients were profiled using high-throughput TCR beta sequencing. Multiple sclerosis controls were treatment-naive patients with stable or active relapsing-remitting disease fulfilling revised McDonald criteria. Bulk CD8+ and CD4+ T cells were purified by magnetic negative isolation, whereas CD8+ TEMRA cells were enriched by FACS. Blood was collected in EDTA tubes and processed within 24 hours, with PBMCs isolated through density gradient centrifugation. PBMCs intended for TCR sequencing were cryopreserved in liquid nitrogen and thawed later in a water bath at 37 degrees C. Purity of sorted or isolated CD4+, CD8+ and CD8+ TEMRA cells was at least 90%. About this clonotype itself: There is no known antigen for this receptor. Base-call qualities are not available, and no considerably larger clone is one nucleotide away.

The receptor chain draws on TRBV11-2 and TRBJ2-3; the D gene is unclear. The sample consisted of CD8+ T cells from PBMCs. The source of this sequence is a human donor with multiple sclerosis. For the CDR3, the sequence is CASSPRGSSFTDTQYF. The DNA sequence is as follows: TGTGCCAGCAGCCCCCGTGGTAGCAGCTTCACAGATACGCAGTATTTT.